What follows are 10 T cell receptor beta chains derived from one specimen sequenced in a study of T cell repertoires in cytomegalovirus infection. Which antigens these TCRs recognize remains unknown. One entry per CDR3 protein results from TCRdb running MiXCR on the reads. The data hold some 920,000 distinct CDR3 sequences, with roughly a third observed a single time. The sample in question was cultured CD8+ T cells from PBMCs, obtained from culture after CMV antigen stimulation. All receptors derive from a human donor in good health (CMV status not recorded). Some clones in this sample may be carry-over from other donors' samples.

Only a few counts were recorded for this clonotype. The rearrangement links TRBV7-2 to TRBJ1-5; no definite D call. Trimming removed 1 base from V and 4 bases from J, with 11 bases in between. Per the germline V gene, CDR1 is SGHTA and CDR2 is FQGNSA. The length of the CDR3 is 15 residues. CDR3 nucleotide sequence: TGTGCCAGCAGCTTAGACCGCCGATGGAATCAGCCCCAGCATTTT. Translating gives CASSLDRRWNQPQHF.

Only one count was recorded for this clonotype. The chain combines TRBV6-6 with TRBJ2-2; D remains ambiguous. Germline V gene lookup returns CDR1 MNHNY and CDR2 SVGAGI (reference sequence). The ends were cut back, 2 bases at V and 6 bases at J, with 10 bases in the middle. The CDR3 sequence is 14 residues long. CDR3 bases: TGTGCCAGCAGTTACGCGGTGGCGTCCGGGGAGCTGTTTTTT. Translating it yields CASSYAVASGELFF.

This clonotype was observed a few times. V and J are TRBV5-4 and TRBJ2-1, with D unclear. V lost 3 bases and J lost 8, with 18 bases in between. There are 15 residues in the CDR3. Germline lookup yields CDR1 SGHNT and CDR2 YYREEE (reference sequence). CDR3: CASSSYSRGVDEQFF. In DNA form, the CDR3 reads TGTGCCAGCAGCTCCTACAGTAGAGGTGTGGATGAGCAGTTCTTC.

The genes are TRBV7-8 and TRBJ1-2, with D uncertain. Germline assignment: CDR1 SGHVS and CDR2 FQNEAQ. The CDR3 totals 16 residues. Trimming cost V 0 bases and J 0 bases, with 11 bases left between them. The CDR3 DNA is TGTGCCAGCAGCTTAGCCGGTTGGGGAGCTAACTATGGCTACACCTTC. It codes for CASSLAGWGANYGYTF.

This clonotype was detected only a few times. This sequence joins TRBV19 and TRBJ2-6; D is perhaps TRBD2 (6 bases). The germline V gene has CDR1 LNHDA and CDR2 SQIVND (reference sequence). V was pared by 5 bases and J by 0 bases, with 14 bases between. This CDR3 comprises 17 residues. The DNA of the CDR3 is TGTGCCAGTAGTGAGGAGGGCCGAAACTCTGGGGCCAACGTCCTGACTTTC. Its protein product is CASSEEGRNSGANVLTF.

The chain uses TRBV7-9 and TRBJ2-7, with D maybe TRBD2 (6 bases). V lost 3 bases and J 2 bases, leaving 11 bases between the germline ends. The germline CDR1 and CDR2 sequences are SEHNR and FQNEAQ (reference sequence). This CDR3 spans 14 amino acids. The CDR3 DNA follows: TGTGCCAGCAGCTTTGGACGGGAGCCCTACGAGCAGTACGTC. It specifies CASSFGREPYEQYV.

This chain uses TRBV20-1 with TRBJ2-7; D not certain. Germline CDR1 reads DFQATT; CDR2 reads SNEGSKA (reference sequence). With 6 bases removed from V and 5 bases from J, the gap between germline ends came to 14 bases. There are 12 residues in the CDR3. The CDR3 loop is CSAQSLGDEQYV. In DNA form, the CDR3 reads TGCAGTGCCCAATCTCTTGGAGACGAGCAGTACGTC.

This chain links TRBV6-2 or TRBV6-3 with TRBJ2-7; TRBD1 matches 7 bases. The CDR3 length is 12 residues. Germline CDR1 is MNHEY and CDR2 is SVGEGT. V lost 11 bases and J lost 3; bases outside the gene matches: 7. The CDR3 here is CASWDSYYEQYF. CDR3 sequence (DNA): TGTGCCTCCTGGGACAGCTACTACGAGCAGTACTTC.

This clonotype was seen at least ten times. The CDR3: CASSFRVTRFGELFF. CDR3 coding DNA: TGTGCCAGCAGTTTTAGGGTTACGCGCTTCGGGGAGCTGTTTTTT. This chain connects TRBV12-3 or TRBV12-4 to TRBJ2-2; no reliable D call. CDR3 length equals 15 residues. Trimming stripped 3 bases from V and 7 bases from J, with 15 bases between.

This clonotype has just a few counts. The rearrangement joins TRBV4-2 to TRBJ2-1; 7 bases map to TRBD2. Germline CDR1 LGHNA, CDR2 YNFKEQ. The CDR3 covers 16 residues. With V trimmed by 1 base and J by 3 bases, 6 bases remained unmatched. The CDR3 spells CASSQALAANYNEQFF. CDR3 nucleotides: TGTGCCAGCAGCCAAGCTCTAGCGGCAAACTACAATGAGCAGTTCTTC.